This T cell receptor beta chain comes out of a study of vaccination and CD4 T cells after COVID-19. Details on this clonotype: The target antigen is unknown.

Treatment defined: roughly nine-day PBMC culture with coronavirus spike peptide pools or control peptides (ViraFEST assay). Following expansion of antigen-specific T cells with peptide pools, ViraFEST then sequenced TCRs. Sequencing of cultured CD4+ T cell DNA used the Oncomine TCR Beta short-read assay. Cultures of CD4+ T cells served as the source for extracting genomic DNA. One entry per CDR3 protein, called by TCRdb with MiXCR from the PCR reads. In the table there are some 16,000 distinct CDR3 sequences, more than 30% of which are singletons. The CDR3 spans 15 residues. CDR1 SGHRS and CDR2 YFSETQ come from the germline V gene. The V and J ends lost 0 bases and 8 bases respectively, with 12 bases between them.

V is TRBV5-1 and J is TRBJ1-6; TRBD1 might be the D (5 bases). This receptor was taken from a human donor who received a COVID-19 vaccine. The starting material was CD4+ T cells from blood, cultured in vitro, obtained before SARS-CoV-2 vaccination. The CDR3 region is CASSLGSGGDSPLHF. The CDR3 DNA sequence: TGCGCCAGCAGCTTGGGGTCTGGGGGGGATTCACCCCTCCACTTT.